The 9 T cell receptor beta chains reported below all come from one sample, sequenced in a study. Using its own MiXCR run on the 5' RACE reads, TCRdb lists one record per CDR3 protein. The sample lists about 54,000 distinct CDR3 sequences; 15% to 20% were seen once. The sample was naive CD4+ T cells sorted from blood. Noted subset: naive CD4+ T cells, CD4+CD45RA+CD25-. These receptors all stem from a female donor with breast cancer.

The chain recombines TRBV15 with TRBJ2-1; 9 positions match TRBD2. J was trimmed by 3 bases and V by 3 bases; bases with no gene match: 3. The CDR3 runs 15 residues. Germline CDR1 LNHNV, CDR2 YYDKDF (reference sequence). The CDR3 nucleotides read TGTGCCACCAGCAGGGCTAGCGGGGTCTACAATGAGCAGTTCTTC. It translates to CATSRASGVYNEQFF.

CDR3 region: CASSFGFHRTVYEQYF. The CDR3 nucleotides read TGCGCCAGCAGCTTTGGGTTCCACCGGACAGTCTACGAGCAGTACTTC. This sequence joins TRBV5-1 and TRBJ2-7, with a weak D call TRBD1 (6 bases). CDR3 length: 16 amino acids. Germline V gives CDR1 SGHRS, CDR2 YFSETQ. V lost 2 bases and J 3 bases, leaving 18 bases between the germline ends.

This clonotype was observed a few times. J is TRBJ1-5 and V is TRBV24-1; weak D call: TRBD1 (5 bases). Trimming stripped 9 bases from V and 7 bases from J, with 15 bases between. The CDR3 length is 13 residues. The germline V gene has CDR1 KGHDR and CDR2 SFDVKD. The CDR3 here is CATAGQGGQPQHF. CDR3 nucleotide sequence: TGTGCCACCGCAGGGCAGGGCGGGCAGCCCCAGCATTTT.

The rearrangement links TRBV30 to TRBJ2-6; no firm D call. This CDR3 spans 12 amino acids. CDR1 is GTSNPN and CDR2 is SVGIG in the germline V gene (reference sequence). The V gene lost 5 bases and the J gene lost 1 base, with 3 bases spanning the gap. The CDR3 region is CAWHSGANVLTF. DNA for the CDR3: TGTGCCTGGCATTCTGGGGCCAACGTCCTGACTTTC.

The chain employs TRBV6-1 and TRBJ1-5; D is unresolved. Germline-derived CDR1 and CDR2 are MNHNS and SASEGT. The CDR3 is 14 residues long. Trimming cost V 6 bases and J 0 bases, with 9 bases left between them. The CDR3 DNA sequence: TGTGCCAGCAGGGCGGAGGTTAGCAATCAGCCCCAGCATTTT. This translates into CASRAEVSNQPQHF.

The V gene is TRBV4-2, the J gene TRBJ2-7, with 8 bases lining up with TRBD1. Germline CDR1 and CDR2: LGHNA and YNFKEQ. Trimming removed 3 bases from V and 2 bases from J; junction bases left unmatched: 3. This CDR3 is 14 amino acids long. Here the CDR3 DNA reads TGTGCCAGCAGCCACCCGGACAGGGCCTACGAGCAGTACTTC. Its translation: CASSHPDRAYEQYF.

In the case of this clonotype: It may be a read error: a sequence one base away is much more abundant. This chain links TRBV29-1 with TRBJ2-1; D not certain. The CDR3 has 14 amino acids. CDR1 is SQVTM, CDR2 ANQGSEA, per germline. CDR3 amino acids: CSAGLAVAYSEQFF. CDR3 sequence (DNA): TGCAGCGCCGGGTTGGCTGTCGCCTACAGTGAGCAGTTCTTC.

This clonotype was found many times. V is TRBV7-2 and J is TRBJ2-7, with D possibly matching TRBD2 (5 bases). Trimming took off 1 base at V and 3 bases at J, with 13 bases between the two ends. This CDR3 is 15 amino acids long. Germline V gene data show CDR1 as SGHTA and CDR2 as FQGNSA. CDR3: CASSLDSSRYYEQYF. For the CDR3, the DNA is TGTGCCAGCAGCTTAGACTCTAGCCGATACTACGAGCAGTACTTC.

This clonotype showed up many times. The V call is TRBV11-2, the J call TRBJ1-1; tentative D call: TRBD1 (5 bases). Germline lookup yields CDR1 SGHAT and CDR2 FQNNGV. The CDR3 is 14 amino acids. V lost 3 bases and J 8 bases, leaving 16 bases between the germline ends. The CDR3 DNA is TGTGCCAGCAGCTTCCGGGACGGGAAGCCAGAAGCTTTCTTT. The encoded protein is CASSFRDGKPEAFF.